One and the same sample provided the 22 T cell receptor beta chains below, sequenced in a study of shared clonotypes between healthy human individuals. Generated by immunoSEQ multiplex PCR, the TCRdb table keeps only in-frame clones and is missing some. The sample has approximately 2.3 million clones; more than 80% are singletons. Sequencing was performed on naive CD4+ T cells from PBMCs. Subset indicated: CD45RA+ positively selected. These receptors came from a man aged 18 to 29 in good health. Some clones in this sample may be carry-over from other donors' samples.

V and J are TRBV6-1 and TRBJ2-7, with TRBD1 as a possible D gene (6 bases). The V gene's germline CDR1 is MNHNS and CDR2 SASEGT. CDR3 size: 11 residues. The ends were cut back, 5 bases at V and 5 bases at J, with 7 bases in the middle. CDR3 loop: CASSKGDEQYF. In nucleotides, the CDR3 is TGTGCCAGCAGTAAGGGGGACGAGCAGTACTTC.

The chain recombines TRBV18 with TRBJ1-4; no clear D. The CDR3 extends over 15 amino acids. V lost 6 bases and J lost 7, with 18 bases in between. Germline V CDR1 and CDR2: KGHSH, LQKENI. CDR3 coding DNA: TGTGCCAGCTCTCAAAACCTGGACTTTGGTGAAAAACTGTTTTTT. Translation gives CASSQNLDFGEKLFF. The whole variable domain, filled in from reference TRBV18 and TRBJ1-4, reads NAGVMQNPRHLVRRRGQEARLRCSPMKGHSHVYWYRQLPEEGLKFMVYLQKENIIDESGMPKERFSAEFPKEGPSILRIQQVVRGDSAAYFCASSQNLDFGEKLFFGSGTQLSVL.

This rearrangement joins TRBV15 to TRBJ1-1; 7 bases are shared with TRBD1. The germline V gene has CDR1 LNHNV and CDR2 YYDKDF (reference sequence). This CDR3 has 15 amino acids. V gave up 1 base and J gave up 3 bases; unmatched junction bases: 5. The chain's CDR3 is CATSRGPQGDTEAFF. The CDR3 DNA reads as TGTGCCACCAGCAGAGGCCCTCAGGGGGACACTGAAGCTTTCTTT.

The chain recombines TRBV7-3 with TRBJ2-1, with TRBD2 matching 9 bases. J gave up 4 bases and V 5 bases, and 6 bases lay outside the gene matches. Germline-derived CDR1 and CDR2 are SGHTA and FQGTGA. This CDR3 comprises 15 residues. CDR3 nucleotides: TGTGCCAGCAGCCCAGGACTAGCGAGGTACAATGAGCAGTTCTTC. Its protein product is CASSPGLARYNEQFF.

Notes on this clone: Other nucleotide sequences from this sample produce the same CDR3. V and J are TRBV29-1 and TRBJ2-1; 9 nucleotides line up with TRBD1. Germline CDR1 is SQVTM and CDR2 is ANQGSEA. The CDR3 has 13 residues. Trimming at V came to 4 bases and at J to 2 bases, leaving 0 bases not matched to a gene. CDR3 sequence (DNA): TGCAGCGTTGGACAGGGGGCCTACAATGAGCAGTTCTTC. Its translation is CSVGQGAYNEQFF.

This rearrangement joins TRBV16 to TRBJ1-5; D is possibly TRBD1 (6 bases). The CDR3 spans 16 residues. Germline V gene lookup returns CDR1 KGHSY and CDR2 FQNENV. Trimming removed 4 bases from V and 2 bases from J, with 15 bases in between. The CDR3 region is CASSRRGGAGNQPQHF. CDR3 in DNA: TGTGCCAGCAGCCGTCGTGGGGGCGCGGGCAATCAGCCCCAGCATTTT.

The chain carries TRBV27 and TRBJ1-3, with D possibly TRBD1 on 6 matching bases. The germline CDR1 and CDR2 sequences are MNHEY and SMNVEV (reference sequence). This CDR3 spans 14 amino acids. The ends were cut back, 6 bases at V and 2 bases at J, with 11 bases in the middle. The CDR3: CASSRGNPGNTIYF. CDR3 nucleotides: TGTGCCAGCAGCAGGGGAAACCCTGGAAACACCATATATTTT.

The rearrangement uses TRBV5-1 and TRBJ2-5; TRBD1 aligns across 10 bases. V lost 3 bases, J lost 5 bases, and 13 bases stayed unmatched. CDR3 length: 17 residues. The germline V gene encodes CDR1 SGHRS and CDR2 YFSETQ. This CDR3 reads CASSYGTGAPSAETQYF. CDR3 bases: TGCGCCAGCAGCTACGGGACAGGGGCTCCATCGGCGGAGACCCAGTACTTC.

The chain couples TRBV19 to TRBJ1-5, with D perhaps TRBD1 (5 bases). The CDR3 runs 16 residues. V lost 2 bases and J 6 bases, leaving 17 bases between the germline ends. Germline-derived CDR1 and CDR2 are LNHDA and SQIVND (reference sequence). CDR3 in amino acids: CASSIIPGPRVQPQHF. CDR3 bases: TGTGCCAGTAGTATAATCCCAGGGCCCCGAGTTCAGCCCCAGCATTTT.

The genes are TRBV7-7 and TRBJ2-5; 7 positions match TRBD1. The CDR3 spans 14 residues. The germline CDR1 and CDR2 sequences are SSHAT and FNYEAQ (reference sequence). Trimming took 7 bases from V and 5 from J; bases not matched to a gene: 10. In DNA, the CDR3 is TGTGCCAGCACTAAAGGGACAGCAAGTGAGACCCAGTACTTC. Its translation: CASTKGTASETQYF.

As DNA, the CDR3 is TGTGCCAGCAGTTCCGCGGGACTAGGCTCCTACGAGCAGTACTTC. This translates into CASSSAGLGSYEQYF. The rearrangement links TRBV27 to TRBJ2-5, with TRBD2 matching 8 bases. The J call is in doubt because the DNA end fits TRBJ2-7 better. The germline V gene has CDR1 MNHEY and CDR2 SMNVEV (reference sequence). The CDR3 has 15 residues.

This rearrangement joins TRBV19 to TRBJ2-7, with D perhaps TRBD1 (5 bases). Trimming removed 1 base from V and 0 bases from J, with 16 bases in between. The CDR3 covers 17 residues. From germline, CDR1 is LNHDA and CDR2 SQIVND (reference sequence). The CDR3 here is CASSIALGRGGSYEQYF. CDR3 in DNA: TGTGCCAGTAGTATAGCCCTCGGAAGGGGTGGCTCCTACGAGCAGTACTTC. Based on the CDR3 plus reference TRBV19 and TRBJ2-7, the full variable domain is DGGITQSPKYLFRKEGQNVTLSCEQNLNHDAMYWYRQDPGQGLRLIYYSQIVNDFQKGDIAEGYSVSREKKESFPLTVTSAQKNPTAFYLCASSIALGRGGSYEQYFGPGTRLTVT.

This chain uses TRBV18 with TRBJ2-5, with D maybe TRBD1 (6 bases). Germline V CDR1 and CDR2: KGHSH, LQKENI. V was shortened by 9 bases and J by 2 bases, with 13 bases between the two germline ends. The CDR3 is made up of 13 amino acids. The CDR3, as DNA: TGTGCCAGTGGACAGAACCAACAAGAGACCCAGTACTTC. As protein: CASGQNQQETQYF.

This clone appeared a single time. The V and J genes are TRBV19 and TRBJ2-1, with TRBD2 matching over 12 bases. Losses at the gene ends were 6 bases for V and 10 bases for J; bases not matched to a gene: 7. Germline values: CDR1 LNHDA, CDR2 SQIVND (reference sequence). The CDR3 is 14 residues long. CDR3 DNA: TGTGCCAGTAGGCGACTAGCGGGGGCCCGGGAGCAGTTCTTC. It yields the protein CASRRLAGAREQFF.

V is TRBV2 and J is TRBJ2-2, with TRBD1 identical over 10 bases. Trimming at V came to 11 bases and at J to 3 bases, leaving 3 bases not matched to a gene. CDR3 length: 13 residues. Germline loops: CDR1 SNHLY, CDR2 FYNNEI. The CDR3 DNA sequence: TGTGCCGGGACAGGGGAGTACACCGGGGAGCTGTTTTTT. Protein: CAGTGEYTGELFF.

This rearrangement joins TRBV5-1 to TRBJ1-1, with D perhaps TRBD1 (6 bases). Germline V CDR1 and CDR2: SGHRS, YFSETQ. CDR3 length: 15 residues. V was pared by 8 bases and J by 0 bases, with 17 bases between. The CDR3 spells CARKDSQNLNTEAFF. The CDR3 DNA reads TGCGCCAGGAAGGACAGCCAAAACCTGAACACTGAAGCTTTCTTT.

The chain links TRBV27 to TRBJ2-7; a possible D gene is TRBD2 (6 bases). Germline-derived CDR1 and CDR2 are MNHEY and SMNVEV (reference sequence). This CDR3 comprises 14 residues. Trimming left V 6 bases short and J 2 bases short, with 14 bases between. Here the CDR3 DNA reads TGTGCCAGCAGACTGAGACTAGGGCCCTACGAGCAGTACTTC. This encodes CASRLRLGPYEQYF.

The chain uses TRBV30 and TRBJ1-6, with D possibly being TRBD1 (6 bases). Germline lookup yields CDR1 GTSNPN and CDR2 SVGIG (reference sequence). CDR3 length: 14 amino acids. V was pared by 4 bases and J by 7 bases, with 14 bases between. In nucleotides, the CDR3 is TGTGCCTGGATTCTGAGGGGGGCGAATTCACCCCTCCACTTT. This translates into CAWILRGANSPLHF.

J is TRBJ1-2 and V is TRBV7-8, with unresolved D. In germline, CDR1 is SGHVS, CDR2 FQNEAQ. CDR3 length: 13 residues. V gave up 7 bases and J gave up 4 bases, with 13 bases separating them. CDR3 in amino acids: CASTRGLTYGYTF. CDR3 nucleotides: TGTGCCAGCACCCGAGGACTCACCTATGGCTACACCTTC.

The chain carries TRBV28 and TRBJ2-3; unclear D gene. The CDR3 spans 15 residues. CDR1 is MDHEN, CDR2 SYDVKM, per germline. V gave up 5 bases and J gave up 3 bases, with 15 bases separating them. CDR3 residues: CASSPPRFQTDTQYF. For the CDR3, the DNA is TGTGCCAGCAGTCCGCCCAGGTTCCAGACAGATACGCAGTATTTT.

This sequence joins TRBV5-4 and TRBJ2-7; the match to TRBD2 covers 9 bases. J lost 11 bases, V lost 0 bases, and 15 bases had no gene match. Germline CDR1 reads SGHNT; CDR2 reads YYREEE (reference sequence). This CDR3 has 16 residues. CDR3 protein: CASSLEVAREGHKEYF. CDR3 DNA sequence: TGTGCCAGCAGCTTGGAGGTTGCGCGGGAGGGACACAAGGAGTACTTC.

The rearrangement uses TRBV5-1 and TRBJ2-7, with TRBD1 matching over 10 bases. Unmatched junction bases numbered 10, after V lost 4 bases and J lost 3 bases. The V gene's germline CDR1 is SGHRS and CDR2 YFSETQ. CDR3 length equals 16 residues. The CDR3, as DNA: TGCGCCAGCAGCCTAATGCCGACAGGGGGCATCTACGAGCAGTACTTC. Protein sequence: CASSLMPTGGIYEQYF.